These 20 T cell receptor beta chains share one sample of origin, sequenced in a study of tumor and adjacent non-tumor tissue in lung cancer. The template was RNA from unsorted bulk tissue. The normal lung tissue was taken more than 3 cm from the tumor edge. The library came from three nested PCR rounds adapted from ARM-PCR protocols. TCRdb ran MiXCR on the multiplex PCR reads and lists one entry per CDR3 protein. Among about 90,000 distinct CDR3 sequences listed, 76% were seen once. Sequenced: distant non-tumor lung tissue. The receptors derive from a woman in her forties or fifties with non-small cell lung cancer.

Regarding this clonotype: Just one base apart from a much larger clone, this may be a read error. The CDR3 is CASSVAGLNERLFF. The CDR3 coding sequence is TGTGCCAGCAGTGTTGCAGGTCTTAATGAAAGACTGTTTTTT. The rearrangement uses TRBV6-1 and TRBJ1-4, with D unclear. CDR1 is MNHNS, CDR2 SASEGT, per germline. There are 14 residues in the CDR3.

This chain connects TRBV28 to TRBJ1-5, with 11 nucleotides matching TRBD1. The CDR3 runs to 17 residues. Per germline, CDR1 MDHEN and CDR2 SYDVKM. The V segment lost 5 bases and the J segment 4 bases; nucleotides outside the gene matches: 10. In nucleotides, the CDR3 is TGTGCCAGCAGTCTTGGGACAGGGGGTAACGTAAATCAGCCCCAGCATTTT. Protein product: CASSLGTGGNVNQPQHF.

A note on this clonotype: The germline gene is not matched at one end of the junction; a read error may be the cause. The chain is built from TRBV14 and TRBJ2-1; TRBD1 is a possible D gene (5 bases). The length of the CDR3 is 14 residues. Looked up from germline, CDR1 is SGHDN and CDR2 is FVKESK. CDR3 bases: TGTGCCAGCAGCCTTATGAGAGGACACAATGAGCATTTCTTC. Protein: CASSLMRGHNEHFF. Full variable domain (remainder filled in from reference TRBV14 and TRBJ2-1): EAGVTQFPSHSVIEKGQTVTLRCDPISGHDNLYWYRRVMGKEIKFLLHFVKESKQDESGMPNNRFLAERTGGTYSTLKVQPAELEDSGVYFCASSLMRGHNEHFFGPGTRLTVL.

A word on this clonotype: A much more abundant neighbour one base away suggests this may be a read error. V and J are TRBV20-1 and TRBJ1-1, with TRBD1 matching 8 bases. V gave up 2 bases and J gave up 0 bases; unmatched junction bases: 8. There are 16 residues in the CDR3. In germline, CDR1 is DFQATT, CDR2 SNEGSKA (reference sequence). Here the CDR3 reads CSARTGTGGMNTEAFF. CDR3 in DNA: TGCAGTGCTAGAACCGGGACAGGTGGAATGAACACTGAAGCTTTCTTT.

Details on this clonotype: The junction departs from germline at one end; a sequencing error may be responsible. The chain has TRBV11-2 and TRBJ2-7; D gene ambiguous. The germline V gene has CDR1 SGHAT and CDR2 FQNNGV. This CDR3 comprises 12 residues. CDR3 bases: TGTACCAGCAGCTTAAGCAGCGTGGAGCAGTGCTTC. Translation gives CTSSLSSVEQCF.

About this clonotype itself: One base away lies a much larger clone, so this may be a sequencing read error. The chain recombines TRBV7-9 with TRBJ2-1, with D perhaps matching TRBD2 (6 bases). This CDR3 region has 15 residues. CDR1 and CDR2 (germline): SEHNR, FQNEAQ (reference sequence). CDR3: CASSLIGSSYNGQFF. CDR3 nucleotides: TGTGCCAGCAGCTTGATCGGGAGCTCCTACAATGGGCAGTTCTTC.

J is TRBJ1-2 and V is TRBV6-2 or TRBV6-3; D gene ambiguous. The CDR3 contains 17 residues. The germline V and J ends were trimmed by 3 bases and 5 bases, with 22 bases remaining between them. Germline CDR1 and CDR2: MNHEY and SVGEGT. The CDR3 nucleotides are TGTGCCAGCAGTTATACGGCCTGGGAGCCAAAGGTTTATGGCTACACCTTC. Protein: CASSYTAWEPKVYGYTF.

The chain is built from TRBV5-1 and TRBJ2-2, with D possibly matching TRBD2 (6 bases). Trimming stripped 4 bases from V and 8 bases from J, with 18 bases between. Germline V gene data show CDR1 as SGHRS and CDR2 as YFSETQ. The CDR3 length is 15 residues. CDR3 bases: TGCGCCAGCAGCCTTCAAAGCGGGTCCAGTGGGGAGCTGTTTTTT. As protein: CASSLQSGSSGELFF. Based on the CDR3 plus reference TRBV5-1 and TRBJ2-2, the full variable domain is KAGVTQTPRYLIKTRGQQVTLSCSPISGHRSVSWYQQTPGQGLQFLFEYFSETQRNKGNFPGRFSGRQFSNSRSEMNVSTLELGDSALYLCASSLQSGSSGELFFGEGSRLTVL.

For this clonotype: Relative to the germline gene, one junction end is altered; a read error may explain this. This rearrangement joins TRBV29-1 to TRBJ2-7; D is undetermined. Germline lookup yields CDR1 SQVTM and CDR2 ANQGSEA. The CDR3 totals 11 residues. In nucleotides, the CDR3 is TGCAGCGTCTCCCGAGACGGCGAGCAGTGCTTC. Translation gives CSVSRDGEQCF.

In regard to this clonotype: At one end the junction does not follow the germline gene, possibly because of a read error. The chain joins TRBV6-2 or TRBV6-3 to TRBJ2-1; D is perhaps TRBD2 (5 bases). This CDR3 is 11 amino acids long. Germline V gene lookup returns CDR1 MNHEY and CDR2 SVGEGT. The CDR3 sequence is CTSGGFNKQFF. In DNA, the CDR3 is TGTACCAGCGGCGGGTTCAATAAGCAGTTCTTC.

This clonotype showed up just once. At one of its ends the junction is not consistent with the germline gene, which may arise from a read error. The gene calls are TRBV11-2 and TRBJ2-3; TRBD2 matches at 8 bases. From germline, CDR1 is SGHAT and CDR2 FQNNGV. CDR3 length: 19 residues. Here the CDR3 DNA reads TGTGCCAGCAACTTAGATGTAGCGGGATATGCAAGCGGCACAGTTACGCAGTATTTT. Protein sequence: CASNLDVAGYASGTVTQYF.

This clonotype has just a few counts. One end of the junction fails to match germline, which may point to a read error. The chain couples TRBV11-1 to TRBJ2-2; unclear D gene. The CDR3 is 12 amino acids. CDR1 and CDR2 (germline): SGHAT, FQDESV (reference sequence). The CDR3 DNA follows: TGTGCCGGCAGCTTAGCCATCGGGGAGCTGTTTTTT. Translation: CAGSLAIGELFF.

This chain joins TRBV2 and TRBJ2-1; D gene unclear. The CDR3 is made up of 11 amino acids. Germline V gene data show CDR1 as SNHLY and CDR2 as FYNNEI. Trimming took 5 bases from V and 9 from J, leaving 8 bases between them. For the CDR3, the DNA is TGTGCCAGCAGTCAATCGGGTGAGCAGTTCTTC. This translates into CASSQSGEQFF.

A note on this clonotype: Sequence at one end of the junction differs from germline and may be a read error. This chain connects TRBV6-5 to TRBJ1-4; D is possibly TRBD1 (5 bases). The CDR3 consists of 17 residues. The germline gives CDR1 MNHEY, CDR2 SVGAGI. CDR3 nucleotide sequence: TGTGCCAGCAGCCATATTAATCCAGGGTGCTCTAACGAAAAACTGTTTTTT. It specifies CASSHINPGCSNEKLFF.

This clonotype was counted a single time. The chain is built from TRBV11-2 and TRBJ2-3; tentatively, D is TRBD2 (5 bases). V was shortened by 7 bases and J by 15 bases, with 23 bases between the two germline ends. This CDR3 has 13 residues. The germline gives CDR1 SGHAT, CDR2 FQNNGV. CDR3 sequence (DNA): TGTGCCAGCATCTTTGGGTCGGAGGATATGCAATATTTT. It encodes CASIFGSEDMQYF.

Concerning this clonotype itself: This may arise from a read error, as a much more abundant clone is one base away. V is TRBV10-3 and J is TRBJ2-7; 9 nucleotides agree with TRBD1. CDR1 is ENHRY and CDR2 is SYGVKD in the germline V gene. The CDR3 is 15 amino acids. V was pared by 11 bases and J by 0 bases, with 11 bases of the junction left unmatched. CDR3 amino acids: CASSPGQGSSYEQYF. CDR3 DNA: TGTGCCTCGTCACCGGGACAGGGATCCTCCTACGAGCAGTACTTC.

The gene calls are TRBV5-4 and TRBJ2-3, with 15 bases lining up with TRBD2. Germline CDR1 SGHNT, CDR2 YYREEE (reference sequence). This CDR3 comprises 15 residues. Trimming cost V 5 bases and J 14 bases; bases outside gene matches: 12. This chain's CDR3 is CASRGLAGGRDMPYF. CDR3 nucleotide sequence: TGTGCCAGCAGAGGACTAGCGGGAGGGAGGGATATGCCGTATTTT.

The chain uses TRBV4-1 and TRBJ2-7; 10 bases line up with TRBD2. This CDR3 region has 14 residues. In germline, CDR1 is MGHRA, CDR2 YSYEKL. With V trimmed by 3 bases and J by 4 bases, 3 bases remained unmatched. Here the CDR3 reads CASSHSSGRYEQYF. The DNA for the CDR3 is TGCGCCAGCAGCCATAGTAGCGGGAGGTACGAGCAGTACTTC.

The chain couples TRBV2 to TRBJ2-5; 8 bases map to TRBD2. CDR3 length: 13 amino acids. V lost 6 bases, J lost 7 bases, and 7 bases stayed unmatched. Germline V gene sequence: CDR1 SNHLY, CDR2 FYNNEI. This CDR3 is CASRASREGTQYF. CDR3 nucleotides: TGTGCCAGCAGGGCCTCTCGGGAGGGGACCCAGTACTTC.

The chain links TRBV5-1 to TRBJ2-1; D possibly uses TRBD1 or TRBD2 (5 bases each). The CDR3 is 18 residues long. Trimming removed 7 bases at V and 1 base at J, with 24 bases between. Germline-derived CDR1 and CDR2 are SGHRS and YFSETQ. The CDR3 is CASCPHINGTGSYNEQFF. The CDR3 DNA reads as TGCGCCAGCTGCCCGCATATTAACGGGACGGGTTCCTACAATGAGCAGTTCTTC.